Sequencing of this TCR beta chain was carried out in a study of molecular identifiers for immune sequencing clone quantification. CDR3 size: 14 residues. Concerning this clonotype: A much larger clone lies one base from this, so it may be a read error.

TCRdb used MiXCR to reprocess the PCR reads, holding one entry per CDR3 protein. The sample has some 590,000 distinct CDR3 sequences, around 25% seen once; the top ten hold about 0.84%. The chain has TRBV21-1 and TRBJ2-2; TRBD1, as called in the table, went unchecked against the DNA. TRBV21-1 has pseudogene status. The receptor was isolated from a human donor in good health. Some libraries in this study had Jurkat cell RNA spiked in. What was sequenced was naive CD8+ T cells from blood, with Jurkat cell RNA spiked in. Subset of the sample: FACS-sorted CD8+CD4-CCR7+CD45RA+ naive T cells. This CDR3 is CASRDRVNTGELFF. Written as DNA, the CDR3 is TGTGCCAGCAGGGACAGAGTGAACACCGGGGAGCTGTTTTTT.